The clone carrying this T cell receptor (beta chain) was detected only once. What it binds is not known. This entry is derived from a study of cytomegalovirus exposure and HLA in healthy donors. Study findings and constraints: The availability of immune exposure information extended only to CMV serostatus. Previous analysis showed most TCR beta V segments were productive about 87% or about 30% of the time. Highly shared variants forming one cluster were likely a sequencing artifact. V- and J-gene trimming in TCR beta was tied to a missense DCLRE1C variant by an analysis performed later.

The CDR3 covers 15 residues. The germline V gene has CDR1 KGHSH and CDR2 LQKENI. Trimming at V came to 0 bases and at J to 2 bases, leaving 1 base not matched to a gene. It was with 60 Vbeta and 13 Jbeta primers that the PCR ran. Sequencing was performed with immunoSEQ multiplex PCR; in TCRdb, only in-frame clones are kept and a portion is missing. This table has more than 90,000 clones, about 70% appearing once. This TCR came from a human donor in good health. Sequencing input: PBMCs. The rearrangement links TRBV18 to TRBJ2-7; 10 nucleotides match TRBD1. The CDR3, as DNA: TGTGCCAGCTCACCACCCGGGACAGGGGCCTACGAGCAGTACTTC. Translated: CASSPPGTGAYEQYF. The whole variable domain, remainder taken from reference TRBV18 and TRBJ2-7, is NAGVMQNPRHLVRRRGQEARLRCSPMKGHSHVYWYRQLPEEGLKFMVYLQKENIIDESGMPKERFSAEFPKEGPSILRIQQVVRGDSAAYFCASSPPGTGAYEQYFGPGTRLTVT.